The 19 T cell receptor beta chains below all came from one sample that was sequenced in a study of cytomegalovirus exposure and HLA in healthy donors. The table came from immunoSEQ multiplex PCR; TCRdb's copy has only in-frame clones and leaves some out. The top ten clones hold 20% to 25% of a sample with about 150,000 clones, around nine tenths of them seen once. Sequencing was carried out using PBMCs. The receptors stem from a man younger than 35 in good health and CMV-seropositive.

CDR3 sequence reads: CASSWPGGGAGELFF. CDR3 bases: TGTGCCAGCAGCTGGCCTGGAGGGGGGGCCGGGGAGCTGTTTTTT. The rearrangement joins TRBV11-2 to TRBJ2-2; maybe TRBD2 (7 bases). Trimming took 4 bases from V and 6 from J, leaving 15 bases between them. The length of the CDR3 is 15 residues. Germline assignment: CDR1 SGHAT and CDR2 FQNNGV.

The chain combines TRBV9 with TRBJ2-6; D unresolved. CDR1 is SGDLS, CDR2 YYNGEE, per germline. The ends were cut back, 6 bases at V and 2 bases at J, with 12 bases in the middle. This CDR3 has 15 residues. The CDR3 spells CASTTDRAGANVLTF. The CDR3 region has the DNA TGTGCCAGCACCACCGACCGGGCTGGGGCCAACGTCCTGACTTTC.

CDR3 amino acids: CAISEPAGGEQETQYF. The CDR3 region has the DNA TGTGCCATCAGTGAGCCGGCGGGGGGGGAGCAAGAGACCCAGTACTTC. The rearrangement joins TRBV10-3 to TRBJ2-5, with 9 bases identical to TRBD2. The CDR3 length is 16 residues. V lost 2 bases and J lost 2; bases outside the gene matches: 6. Germline CDR1 and CDR2: ENHRY and SYGVKD.

V is TRBV2 and J is TRBJ2-3, with TRBD2 identical over 11 bases. CDR3 length: 18 amino acids. CDR1 is SNHLY and CDR2 is FYNNEI in the germline V gene. Trimming removed 6 bases from V and 2 bases from J; junction bases left unmatched: 13. In nucleotides, the CDR3 is TGTGCCAGCAGGTGGGGAGTGTTTAGCGGGGGGGCCACAGATACGCAGTATTTT. This gives the protein CASRWGVFSGGATDTQYF.

The chain combines TRBV4-3 with TRBJ1-1; the D is unclear. The germline gives CDR1 LGHNA, CDR2 YSLEER. V shed 4 bases and J shed 2 bases, with 14 bases lying between them. The CDR3 extends over 15 amino acids. CDR3 in DNA: TGCGCCAGCAGCCGTACGGCTCGAGGCAACACTGAAGCTTTCTTT. Protein: CASSRTARGNTEAFF.

The chain couples TRBV25-1 to TRBJ1-2; D is possibly TRBD1 (5 bases). Per the germline V gene, CDR1 is MGHDK and CDR2 is SYGVNS. Trimming took 1 base from V and 7 from J, leaving 10 bases between them. The CDR3 runs 13 residues. Written as DNA, the CDR3 is TGTGCCAGCAGTGAATGGCCCGGGGGTGGCTACACCTTC. It codes for CASSEWPGGGYTF.

The sample holds a few counts of this clone. This chain uses TRBV19 with TRBJ1-5, with 7 bases identical to TRBD1. The length of the CDR3 is 15 residues. J lost 2 bases, V lost 3 bases, and 4 bases had no gene match. Germline lookup yields CDR1 LNHDA and CDR2 SQIVND (reference sequence). CDR3 region: CASSMDRRGNQPQHF. The CDR3 nucleotides are TGTGCCAGTAGTATGGACAGGCGTGGCAATCAGCCCCAGCATTTT.

This clone was recorded once. CDR3 sequence (DNA): TGTGCCAGCAGCCAAAAGGCTAGCGGGTTCACAGATACGCAGTATTTT. Translating gives CASSQKASGFTDTQYF. V and J are TRBV14 and TRBJ2-3; 8 nucleotides align to TRBD2. This CDR3 is built from 16 residues. CDR1 is SGHDN and CDR2 is FVKESK in the germline V gene. V shed 2 bases and J 2 bases; nucleotides not matched to a gene: 6.

The rearrangement joins TRBV6-5 to TRBJ1-1, with 7 bases lining up with TRBD1. V lost 2 bases to trimming and J lost 4 bases; unmatched junction nucleotides: 10. The germline CDR1 and CDR2 sequences are MNHEY and SVGAGI. The CDR3 runs to 16 residues. The CDR3, as DNA: TGTGCCAGCAGTTACCCTTCATTGACAGGGCGCACTGAAGCTTTCTTT. Protein sequence: CASSYPSLTGRTEAFF.

This rearrangement joins TRBV15 to TRBJ2-7, with 9 positions matching TRBD1. CDR1 LNHNV and CDR2 YYDKDF come from the germline V gene (reference sequence). This CDR3 is built from 14 residues. The trim removed 3 bases at V and 1 base at J, leaving 1 base unmatched. The CDR3 loop reads CATSRDRGSYEQYF. The CDR3 DNA follows: TGTGCCACCAGCAGGGACAGGGGTTCCTACGAGCAGTACTTC.

J is TRBJ2-7 and V is TRBV30, with D possibly being TRBD1 (5 bases). The CDR3 contains 11 residues. Germline CDR1 is GTSNPN and CDR2 is SVGIG (reference sequence). V was clipped by 4 bases and J by 5 bases, with 9 bases between them. The CDR3 spells CAWMQGNEQYF. CDR3 DNA: TGTGCCTGGATGCAGGGTAACGAGCAGTACTTC.

The rearrangement links TRBV2 to TRBJ2-5, with a possible D match to TRBD2 (6 bases). The ends were cut back, 4 bases at V and 6 bases at J, with 12 bases in the middle. Germline V CDR1 and CDR2: SNHLY, FYNNEI. The CDR3 is 13 amino acids. CDR3 in amino acids: CASSARGIQTQYF. The CDR3 DNA follows: TGTGCCAGCAGTGCCCGGGGGATCCAGACCCAGTACTTC. Based on the CDR3 plus reference TRBV2 and TRBJ2-5, the full variable domain is EPEVTQTPSHQVTQMGQEVILRCVPISNHLYFYWYRQILGQKVEFLVSFYNNEISEKSEIFDDQFSVERPDGSNFTLKIRSTKLEDSAMYFCASSARGIQTQYFGPGTRLLVL.

The V call is TRBV7-6, the J call TRBJ2-6; maybe TRBD2 (6 bases). The V gene lost 2 bases and the J gene lost 3 bases, with 20 bases spanning the gap. Germline-derived CDR1 and CDR2 are SGHVS and FNYEAQ. CDR3 size: 19 residues. The CDR3 loop is CASSLRRDVRLGGANVLTF. The CDR3 bases are TGTGCCAGCAGCTTACGGCGGGACGTCCGCCTAGGTGGGGCCAACGTCCTGACTTTC.

V usage is TRBV30 and J usage is TRBJ2-2; 7 bases are a match to TRBD1. Germline CDR1 reads GTSNPN; CDR2 reads SVGIG (reference sequence). The length of the CDR3 is 13 residues. Trimming took 3 bases from V and 4 from J; bases not matched to a gene: 2. CDR3 DNA sequence: TGTGCCTGGAGCAAGGGGGCCACCGGGGAGCTGTTTTTT. It specifies CAWSKGATGELFF.

The chain recombines TRBV6-5 with TRBJ2-5; tentatively, D is TRBD2 (6 bases). The CDR3 loop spans 12 amino acids. Deletions cut 2 bases from V and 8 bases from J, with 9 bases between. Per the germline V gene, CDR1 is MNHEY and CDR2 is SVGAGI. CDR3: CASSYRGYTQYF. The DNA for the CDR3 is TGTGCCAGCAGTTACCGGGGGTATACCCAGTACTTC.

The chain couples TRBV9 to TRBJ1-1; no reliable D call. Trimming stripped 0 bases from V and 3 bases from J, with 9 bases between. In germline, CDR1 is SGDLS, CDR2 YYNGEE. The CDR3 runs 14 residues. The CDR3, as DNA: TGTGCCAGCAGCGTAGGAAGGAGGGACACTGAAGCTTTCTTT. Translated, it gives CASSVGRRDTEAFF. The full variable domain, with the rest looked up from reference TRBV9 and TRBJ1-1, is DSGVTQTPKHLITATGQRVTLRCSPRSGDLSVYWYQQSLDQGLQFLIQYYNGEERAKGNILERFSAQQFPDLHSELNLSSLELGDSALYFCASSVGRRDTEAFFGQGTRLTVV.

The gene calls are TRBV19 and TRBJ2-7; 8 nucleotides match TRBD1. The germline CDR1 and CDR2 sequences are LNHDA and SQIVND (reference sequence). V was pared by 3 bases and J by 4 bases, with 20 bases of the junction left unmatched. This CDR3 comprises 19 residues. Here the CDR3 DNA reads TGTGCCAGTAGTATCAGACAGGGGAGAAGACCCCAGCAAGGTTACGAGCAGTACTTC. Translated, it gives CASSIRQGRRPQQGYEQYF.

Regarding this clone: Compared with germline, one end of the junction differs, possibly owing to a read error. V is TRBV5-1 and J is TRBJ2-2, with D possibly TRBD2 on 6 matching bases. Germline values: CDR1 SGHRS, CDR2 YFSETQ. CDR3 length: 13 amino acids. For the CDR3, the DNA is TGCGCCAGCAGTTTGGACGGGAGCGGGGAGCTGTTTTTT. Residues: CASSLDGSGELFF.

This clone was recorded a few times. The V call is TRBV27, the J call TRBJ1-6, with 7 bases lining up with TRBD1. V lost 5 bases, J lost 1 base, and 5 bases stayed unmatched. The V gene's germline CDR1 is MNHEY and CDR2 SMNVEV (reference sequence). CDR3 size: 16 residues. Here the CDR3 reads CASSRRGRSYNSPLHF. The CDR3 region has the DNA TGTGCCAGCAGTAGGAGGGGGCGATCCTATAATTCACCCCTCCACTTT.